This T cell receptor (beta chain) was documented in a study of blood T cell repertoires in COVID-19. Looking at the study overall: From the United States, Italy and Spain came samples of acute and convalescent COVID-19.

This clone appeared once. Germline values: CDR1 MNHEY, CDR2 SVGAGI. This CDR3 region has 15 residues. The V segment lost 6 bases and the J segment 4 bases; nucleotides outside the gene matches: 7. As handled by the study authors: Reference gene primer amplification gave nucleated cell count estimates. The method was immunoSEQ multiplex PCR; TCRdb's version includes in-frame clones alone and lacks a portion of them. Clone size and the V and J calls come from that table; the DNA yielded D and trimming. The table lists about 75,000 clones, 88% of them singletons, with under 25% in the top ten. The source material was peripheral blood. This TCR derives from a human donor in a cohort sampled during active COVID-19. The gene calls are TRBV6-5 and TRBJ1-3; TRBD1 matches at 9 bases. The CDR3, as DNA: TGTGCCAGCAGACCACAGGGGGCGCAGGGAAACACCATATATTTT. This gives the protein CASRPQGAQGNTIYF.